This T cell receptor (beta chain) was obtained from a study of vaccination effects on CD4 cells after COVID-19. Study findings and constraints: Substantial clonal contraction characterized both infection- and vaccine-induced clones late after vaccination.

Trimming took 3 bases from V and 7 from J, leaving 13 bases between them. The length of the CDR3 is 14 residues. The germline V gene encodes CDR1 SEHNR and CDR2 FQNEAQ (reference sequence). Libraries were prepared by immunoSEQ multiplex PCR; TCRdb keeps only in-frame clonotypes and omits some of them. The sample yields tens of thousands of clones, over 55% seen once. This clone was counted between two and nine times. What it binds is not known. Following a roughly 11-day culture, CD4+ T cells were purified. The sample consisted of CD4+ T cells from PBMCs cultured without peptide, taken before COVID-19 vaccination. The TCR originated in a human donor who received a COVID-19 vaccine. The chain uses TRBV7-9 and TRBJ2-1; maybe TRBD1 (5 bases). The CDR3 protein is CASSFMVKGNEQFF. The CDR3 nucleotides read TGTGCCAGCAGCTTTATGGTCAAGGGGAATGAGCAGTTCTTC.